The present T cell receptor beta chain was sequenced within a study of T cell changes during pregnancy in multiple sclerosis. Clones were read by immunoSEQ multiplex PCR, and TCRdb kept only the in-frame ones, dropping some. Here the sample spans about 71,000 clones, around 90% being singletons. The ends were cut back, 1 base at V and 8 bases at J, with 12 bases in the middle. Germline V gene data show CDR1 as MGHRA and CDR2 as YSYEKL. This CDR3 region has 13 residues. This TCR came from a female donor with multiple sclerosis, enrolled in a pregnancy study. J is TRBJ2-7 and V is TRBV4-1; D uncertain. Sequencing was performed on CD8+ T cells from peripheral blood mononuclear cells, taken before pregnancy. The CDR3 sequence: CASSQVEQYQQYF. CDR3 bases: TGCGCCAGCAGCCAAGTGGAACAGTATCAGCAGTACTTC.